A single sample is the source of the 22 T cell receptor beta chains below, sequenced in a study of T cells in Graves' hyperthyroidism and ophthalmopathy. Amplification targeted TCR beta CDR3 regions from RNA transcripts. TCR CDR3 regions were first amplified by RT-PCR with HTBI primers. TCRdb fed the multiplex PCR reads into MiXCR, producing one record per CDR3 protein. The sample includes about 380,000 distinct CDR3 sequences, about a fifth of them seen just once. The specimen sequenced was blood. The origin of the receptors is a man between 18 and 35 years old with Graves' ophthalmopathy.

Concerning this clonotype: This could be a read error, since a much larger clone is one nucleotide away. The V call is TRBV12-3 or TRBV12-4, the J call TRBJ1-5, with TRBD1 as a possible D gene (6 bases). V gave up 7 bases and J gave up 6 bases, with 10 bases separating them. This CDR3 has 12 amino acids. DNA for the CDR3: TGTGCCAGCACCAGGGGCAGTCAGCCCCAGCATTTT. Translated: CASTRGSQPQHF.

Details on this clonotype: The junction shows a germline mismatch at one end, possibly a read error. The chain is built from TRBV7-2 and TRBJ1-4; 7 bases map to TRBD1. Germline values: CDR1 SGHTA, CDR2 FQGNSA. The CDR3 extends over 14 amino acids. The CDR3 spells CASSLRGTNEKLLF. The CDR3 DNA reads TGTGCCAGCAGCCTCAGGGGGACTAATGAAAAACTGCTTTTT.

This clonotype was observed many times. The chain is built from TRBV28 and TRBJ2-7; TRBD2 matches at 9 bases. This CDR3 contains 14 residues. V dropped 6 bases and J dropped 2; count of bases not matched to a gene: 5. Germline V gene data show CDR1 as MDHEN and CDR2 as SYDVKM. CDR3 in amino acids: CASRRLADAYEQYF. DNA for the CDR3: TGTGCCAGCAGGAGACTAGCGGACGCCTACGAGCAGTACTTC.

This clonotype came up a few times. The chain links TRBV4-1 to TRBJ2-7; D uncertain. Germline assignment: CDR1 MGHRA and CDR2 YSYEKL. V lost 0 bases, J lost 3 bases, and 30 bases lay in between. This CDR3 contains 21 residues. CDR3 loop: CASSQDGVLRLPPSENYEQYF. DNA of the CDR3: TGCGCCAGCAGCCAAGATGGGGTGCTGCGGTTGCCTCCTTCGGAAAACTACGAGCAGTACTTC.

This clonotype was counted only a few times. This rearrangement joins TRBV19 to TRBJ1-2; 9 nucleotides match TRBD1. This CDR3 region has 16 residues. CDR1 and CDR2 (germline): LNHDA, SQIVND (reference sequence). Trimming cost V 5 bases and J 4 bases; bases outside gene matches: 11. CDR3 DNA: TGTGCCAGTAGTTCCCTCCGGGACAGGGTCGGCTATGGCTACACCTTC. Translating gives CASSSLRDRVGYGYTF.

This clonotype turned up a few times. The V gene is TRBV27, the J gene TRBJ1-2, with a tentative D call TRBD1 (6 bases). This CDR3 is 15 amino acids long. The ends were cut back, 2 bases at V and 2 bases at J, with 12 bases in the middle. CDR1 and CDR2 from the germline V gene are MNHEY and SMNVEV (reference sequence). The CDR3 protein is CASSLDPTGNYGYTF. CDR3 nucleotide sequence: TGTGCCAGCAGTTTAGACCCTACAGGGAACTATGGCTACACCTTC.

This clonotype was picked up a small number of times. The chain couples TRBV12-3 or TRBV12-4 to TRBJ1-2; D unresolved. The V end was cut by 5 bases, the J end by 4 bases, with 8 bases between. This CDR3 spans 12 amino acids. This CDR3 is CASSRILYGYTF. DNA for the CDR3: TGTGCCAGCAGTAGAATTCTCTATGGCTACACCTTC.

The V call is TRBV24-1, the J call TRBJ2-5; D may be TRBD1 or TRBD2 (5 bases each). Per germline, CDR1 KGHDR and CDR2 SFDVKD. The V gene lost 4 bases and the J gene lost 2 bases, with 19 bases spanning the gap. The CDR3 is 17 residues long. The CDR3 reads CATSDPQGPGYQETQYF. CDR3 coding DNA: TGTGCCACCAGTGACCCGCAGGGACCAGGGTATCAAGAGACCCAGTACTTC.

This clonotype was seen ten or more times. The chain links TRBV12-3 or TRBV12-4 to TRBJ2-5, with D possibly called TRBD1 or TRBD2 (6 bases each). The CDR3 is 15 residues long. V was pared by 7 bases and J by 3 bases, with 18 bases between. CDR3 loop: CASTLLEGGKETQYF. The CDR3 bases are TGTGCCAGCACCCTGCTTGAGGGGGGCAAAGAGACCCAGTACTTC.

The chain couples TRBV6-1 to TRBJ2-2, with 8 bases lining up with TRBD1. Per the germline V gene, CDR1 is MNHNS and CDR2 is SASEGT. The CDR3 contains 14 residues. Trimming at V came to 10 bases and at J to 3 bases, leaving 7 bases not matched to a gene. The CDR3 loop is CATYDRGDTGELFF. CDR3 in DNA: TGTGCCACCTACGACAGGGGCGACACCGGGGAGCTGTTTTTT.

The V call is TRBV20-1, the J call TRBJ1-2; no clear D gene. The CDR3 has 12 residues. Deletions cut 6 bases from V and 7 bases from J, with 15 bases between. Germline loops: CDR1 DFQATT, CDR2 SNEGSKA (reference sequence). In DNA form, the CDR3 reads TGCAGTGCGCTCCTCCTCAAGGGTGGCTACACCTTC. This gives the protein CSALLLKGGYTF.

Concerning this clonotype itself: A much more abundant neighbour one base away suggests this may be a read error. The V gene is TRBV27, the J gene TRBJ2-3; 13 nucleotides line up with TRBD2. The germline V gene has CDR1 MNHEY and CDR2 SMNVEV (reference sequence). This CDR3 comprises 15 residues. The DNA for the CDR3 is TGTACCAGCACCACTAGCGGGGGGGGGGCAGATACGCAGTATTTT. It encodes CTSTTSGGGADTQYF.

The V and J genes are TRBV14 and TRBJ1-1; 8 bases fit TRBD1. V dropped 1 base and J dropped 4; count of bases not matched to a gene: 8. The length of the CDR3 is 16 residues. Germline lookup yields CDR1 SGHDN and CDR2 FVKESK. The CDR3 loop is CASSQGRSTGGTEAFF. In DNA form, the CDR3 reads TGTGCCAGCAGCCAAGGACGCAGCACAGGGGGCACTGAAGCTTTCTTT.

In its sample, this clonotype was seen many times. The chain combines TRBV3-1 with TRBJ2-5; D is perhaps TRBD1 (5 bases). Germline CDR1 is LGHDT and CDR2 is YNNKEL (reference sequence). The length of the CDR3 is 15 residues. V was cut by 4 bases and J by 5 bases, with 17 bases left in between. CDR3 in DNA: TGTGCCAGCAGCCGATCGGACAACTCCGGGGAGACCCAGTACTTC. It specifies CASSRSDNSGETQYF.

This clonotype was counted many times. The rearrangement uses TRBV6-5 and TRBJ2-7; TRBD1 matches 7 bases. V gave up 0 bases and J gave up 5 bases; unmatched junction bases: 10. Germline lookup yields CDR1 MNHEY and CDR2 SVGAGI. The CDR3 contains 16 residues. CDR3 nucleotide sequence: TGTGCCAGCAGTTACTCTCGGCCCGCAGGGGGTCACGAGCAGTACTTC. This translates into CASSYSRPAGGHEQYF.

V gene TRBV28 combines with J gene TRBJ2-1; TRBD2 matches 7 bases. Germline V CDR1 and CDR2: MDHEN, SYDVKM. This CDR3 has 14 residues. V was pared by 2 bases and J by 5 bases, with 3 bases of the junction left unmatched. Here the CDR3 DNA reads TGTGCCAGCAGTTTAGCGGGGGATGACAATGAGCAGTTCTTC. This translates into CASSLAGDDNEQFF.

The CDR3 loop is CAISESISGNDEQYF. CDR3 sequence (DNA): TGTGCCATCAGTGAGTCGATTAGCGGGAACGACGAGCAGTACTTC. The V and J genes are TRBV10-3 and TRBJ2-7, with 8 bases that match TRBD2. Losses at the gene ends were 0 bases for V and 5 bases for J; bases not matched to a gene: 6. This CDR3 is 15 amino acids long. Germline loops: CDR1 ENHRY, CDR2 SYGVKD.

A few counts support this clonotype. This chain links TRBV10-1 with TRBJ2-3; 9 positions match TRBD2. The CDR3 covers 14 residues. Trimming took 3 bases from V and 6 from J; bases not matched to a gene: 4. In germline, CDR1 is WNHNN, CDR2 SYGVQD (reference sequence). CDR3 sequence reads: CASSETGLADTQYF. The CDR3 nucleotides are TGCGCCAGCAGTGAAACCGGACTAGCGGATACGCAGTATTTT.

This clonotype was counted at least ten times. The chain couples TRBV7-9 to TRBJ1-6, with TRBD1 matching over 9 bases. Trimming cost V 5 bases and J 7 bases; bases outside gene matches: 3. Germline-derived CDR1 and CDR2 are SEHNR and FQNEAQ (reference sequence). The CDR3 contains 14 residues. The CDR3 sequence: CASSQGTGNSPLHF. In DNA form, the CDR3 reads TGTGCCAGCAGCCAAGGGACAGGGAATTCACCCCTCCACTTT.

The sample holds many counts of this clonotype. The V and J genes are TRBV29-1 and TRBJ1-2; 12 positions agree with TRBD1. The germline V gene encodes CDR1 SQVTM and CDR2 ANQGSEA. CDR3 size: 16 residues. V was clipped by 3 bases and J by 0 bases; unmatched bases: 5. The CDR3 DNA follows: TGCAGCGTTGATCAGGGACAGGGGGCGCCTAACTATGGCTACACCTTC. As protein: CSVDQGQGAPNYGYTF.

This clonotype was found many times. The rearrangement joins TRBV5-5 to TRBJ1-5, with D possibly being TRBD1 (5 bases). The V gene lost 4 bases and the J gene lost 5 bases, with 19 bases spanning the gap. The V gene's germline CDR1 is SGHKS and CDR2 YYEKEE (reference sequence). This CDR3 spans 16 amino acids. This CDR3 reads CASSRGGQGDHQPQHF. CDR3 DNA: TGTGCCAGCAGCCGGGGTGGGCAGGGAGACCATCAGCCCCAGCATTTT.

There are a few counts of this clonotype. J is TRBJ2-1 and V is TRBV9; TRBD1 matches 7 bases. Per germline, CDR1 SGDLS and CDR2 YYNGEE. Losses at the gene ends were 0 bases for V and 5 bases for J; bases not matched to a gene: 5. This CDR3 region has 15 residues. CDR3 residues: CASSVGQGDHNEQFF. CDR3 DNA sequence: TGTGCCAGCAGCGTAGGGCAGGGGGATCACAATGAGCAGTTCTTC.